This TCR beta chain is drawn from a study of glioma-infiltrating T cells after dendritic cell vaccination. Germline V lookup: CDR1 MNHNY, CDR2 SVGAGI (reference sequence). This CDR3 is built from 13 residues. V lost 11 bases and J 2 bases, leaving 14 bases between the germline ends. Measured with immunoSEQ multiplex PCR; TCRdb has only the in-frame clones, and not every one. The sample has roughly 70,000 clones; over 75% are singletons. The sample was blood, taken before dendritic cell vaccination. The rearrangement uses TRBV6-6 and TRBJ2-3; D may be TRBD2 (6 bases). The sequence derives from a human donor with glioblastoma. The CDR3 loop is CAAGRGDTDTQYF. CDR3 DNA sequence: TGTGCCGCCGGGCGGGGCGACACAGATACGCAGTATTTT.